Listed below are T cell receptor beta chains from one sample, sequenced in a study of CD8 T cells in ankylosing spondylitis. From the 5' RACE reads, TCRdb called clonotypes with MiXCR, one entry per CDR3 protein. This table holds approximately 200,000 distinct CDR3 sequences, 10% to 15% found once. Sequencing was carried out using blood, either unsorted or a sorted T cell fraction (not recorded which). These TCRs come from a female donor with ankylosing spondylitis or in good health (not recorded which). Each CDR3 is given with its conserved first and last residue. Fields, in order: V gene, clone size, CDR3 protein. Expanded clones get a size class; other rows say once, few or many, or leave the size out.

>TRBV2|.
CTSSGGFSYNEQFF
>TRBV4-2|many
CASSQYAGAGNEQFF
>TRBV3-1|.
CASGLAGSNTGELFF
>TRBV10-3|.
CAISRTGGEAKNIQYF
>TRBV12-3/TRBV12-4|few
CASRGTSGYKNIQYF
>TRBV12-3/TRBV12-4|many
CASRGLAEGTDTQYF
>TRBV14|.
CTSSIRTGRDSPLHF
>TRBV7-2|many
CASSRSVATGELFF
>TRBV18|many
CASSPQSGLGNQPQHF
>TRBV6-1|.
CASSQWDRPYEQYF
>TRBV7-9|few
CASSFWQPQETQYF
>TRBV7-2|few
CASSLKGPVQETQYF
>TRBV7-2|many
CASSTRTSGGSYNEQFF
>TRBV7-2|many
CASSYYSSGNTIYF
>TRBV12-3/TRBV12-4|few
CASSFSLGGPLEFF
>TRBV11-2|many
CASSLDWTGGGEQFF
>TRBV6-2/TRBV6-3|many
CASSPTGWTEAFF
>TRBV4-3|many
CASSRELAASYNEQFF
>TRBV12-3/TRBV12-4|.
CASSKPETGRDGYTF
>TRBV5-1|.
CASSWGQNQETQYF
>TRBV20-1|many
CSAPGQDNEKLFF
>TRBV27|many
CASRGAGVRSYNEQFF
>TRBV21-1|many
CASSKDREGPRETQYF
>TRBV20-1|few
CSAREAGQETQYF
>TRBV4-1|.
CASSQDETVDYEQYF
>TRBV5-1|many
CASSISSNQPQHF
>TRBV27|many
CASSYGMSLEGYTF
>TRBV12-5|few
CASARTGSDEQYF
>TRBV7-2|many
CASSSRGLPTDTQYF
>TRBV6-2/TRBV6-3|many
CASSIRRTDTQYF
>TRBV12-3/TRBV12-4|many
CASTFRSSNQPQHF
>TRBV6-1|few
CASRIFGSGETQYF
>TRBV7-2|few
CASSFRITYEQYF
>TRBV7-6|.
CASSPEGQILSYGYTF
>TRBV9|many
CASSVAAVAYEQYF
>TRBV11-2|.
CASSLGTTDWGPYNEQFF
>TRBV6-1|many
CASSSRLAGEYEQYF
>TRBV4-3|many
CASSQGPGRGFTEAFF
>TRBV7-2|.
CASSLARLAGEQYF
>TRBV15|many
CATSRVSRDFGYNEQFF
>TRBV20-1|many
CSARRREGINEQFF
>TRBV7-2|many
CASSLARLLGSGANVLTF
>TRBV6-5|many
CASSYRGKGWSYNSPLHF
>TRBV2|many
CATKTGNNQPQHF
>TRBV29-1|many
CSVEAGTGDTQYF
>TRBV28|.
CASTKTGSYNSPLHF
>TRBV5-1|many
CASSDGTGVSTDTQYF
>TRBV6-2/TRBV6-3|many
CASSQMRSGTEAFF
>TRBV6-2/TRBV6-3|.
CASSLQVNQPQHF
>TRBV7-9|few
CASSPGQPGHNEQFF
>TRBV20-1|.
CSARDLARSFYGYTF
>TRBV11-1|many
CASSLWNTGTSGIPGELFF
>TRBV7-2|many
CASSLTGQRTDTQYF
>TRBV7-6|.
CASSLVPGSSTDTQYF